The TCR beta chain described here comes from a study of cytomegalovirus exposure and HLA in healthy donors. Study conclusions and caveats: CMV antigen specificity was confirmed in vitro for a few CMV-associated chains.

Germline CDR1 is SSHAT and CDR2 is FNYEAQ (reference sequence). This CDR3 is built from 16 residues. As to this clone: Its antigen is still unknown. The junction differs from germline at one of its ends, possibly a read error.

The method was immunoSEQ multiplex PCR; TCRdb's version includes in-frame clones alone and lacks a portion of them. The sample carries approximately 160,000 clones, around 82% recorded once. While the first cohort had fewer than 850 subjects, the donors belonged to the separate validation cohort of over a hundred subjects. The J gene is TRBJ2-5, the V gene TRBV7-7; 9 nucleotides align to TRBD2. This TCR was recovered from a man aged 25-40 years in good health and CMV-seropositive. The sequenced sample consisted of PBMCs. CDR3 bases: TGTGCTAGCAGCCGGTATTTAGCGGGAGTCCAAGAGACCCAGTACTTC. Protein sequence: CASSRYLAGVQETQYF.